The 21 T cell receptor beta chains reported below all come from one sample, sequenced in a study of CD8 T cells in ankylosing spondylitis (dated by TCRdb to the late 2010s). The method was 5' RACE. This sample was sequenced with an Illumina HiSeq 2500. TCRdb applied fastp at Q25 and MiXCR to the public reads, then kept only in-frame beta chains. All rows with the same CDR3 protein become a single entry with the most common DNA and genes. Across this sample there are 230,000 or so distinct CDR3 sequences, with more than 15% seen only once. The ten biggest clones cover around a third of the sample. The sample consisted of blood, either unsorted or a sorted T cell fraction (not recorded which). These receptors all come from a male donor with ankylosing spondylitis or in good health (not recorded which).

The chain links TRBV7-2 to TRBJ2-7; 13 bases map to TRBD2. V was clipped by 6 bases and J by 2 bases; unmatched bases: 7. The CDR3 covers 16 residues. Germline CDR1 is SGHTA and CDR2 is FQGNSA. The CDR3 loop is CASRPGTSGITYEQYF. The CDR3 coding sequence is TGTGCCAGCAGACCGGGGACTAGCGGGATAACCTACGAGCAGTACTTC.

The V and J genes are TRBV9 and TRBJ1-4; 8 bases map to TRBD1. Germline V lookup: CDR1 SGDLS, CDR2 YYNGEE. The junction had 3 bases not matched to a gene; V was cut back by 3 bases and J by 2 bases. This CDR3 contains 15 residues. The chain's CDR3 is CASSAWTGTNEKLFF. In DNA, the CDR3 is TGTGCCAGCAGCGCATGGACAGGGACTAATGAAAAACTGTTTTTT.

This clonotype has a handful of counts. The chain has TRBV27 and TRBJ2-7, with a possible D match to TRBD2 (5 bases). The CDR3 contains 14 residues. From germline, CDR1 is MNHEY and CDR2 SMNVEV (reference sequence). V dropped 0 bases and J dropped 5 bases, with 11 bases sitting between them. As DNA, the CDR3 is TGTGCCAGCAGTTTATCCAGCTTAGCGCACGAGCAGTACTTC. Residues: CASSLSSLAHEQYF.

This clonotype was recorded a few times. The chain has TRBV5-6 and TRBJ2-3; 13 bases align to TRBD2. Germline V gives CDR1 SGHDT, CDR2 YYEEEE. V was clipped by 1 base and J by 5 bases; unmatched bases: 7. The CDR3 is 17 amino acids. The CDR3 here is CASSLSPGLAGRDTQYF. In DNA, the CDR3 is TGTGCCAGCAGCTTGAGCCCGGGACTAGCGGGAAGAGATACGCAGTATTTT.

This clonotype was counted many times. The chain uses TRBV29-1 and TRBJ1-1; unclear D gene. This CDR3 spans 12 amino acids. The germline CDR1 and CDR2 sequences are SQVTM and ANQGSEA. Deletions cut 5 bases from V and 7 bases from J, with 14 bases between. CDR3 residues: CSVNGISGEAFF. The CDR3 nucleotides are TGCAGCGTTAACGGAATAAGCGGTGAAGCTTTCTTT. The full variable domain, completed using reference TRBV29-1 and TRBJ1-1, is SAVISQKPSRDICQRGTSLTIQCQVDSQVTMMFWYRQQPGQSLTLIATANQGSEATYESGFVIDKFPISRPNLTFSTLTVSNMSPEDSSIYLCSVNGISGEAFFGQGTRLTVV.

This clonotype came up many times. V is TRBV6-2 or TRBV6-3 and J is TRBJ1-1; D perhaps matches TRBD1 (5 bases). The CDR3 sequence is 19 residues long. Germline CDR1 reads MNHEY; CDR2 reads SVGEGT. V lost 4 bases to trimming and J lost 2 bases, with 26 bases between them. Here the CDR3 DNA reads TGTGCCAGCAGTTTAGAGGGCCCAGGGATCGTACGCCCTAACACTGAAGCTTTCTTT. Amino acid sequence: CASSLEGPGIVRPNTEAFF.

This clonotype was detected only a few times. A much larger clone sits a single nucleotide away, making a read error possible. The V gene is TRBV29-1, the J gene TRBJ2-7; D is perhaps TRBD1 or TRBD2 (5 bases each). V was cut by 1 base and J by 0 bases, with 7 bases left in between. The CDR3 is made up of 13 amino acids. Germline CDR1 SQVTM, CDR2 ANQGSEA. The CDR3 DNA reads TGCAGCGTTGAAGCAGGGAGCTCCTACGAGCAGTACTTC. Translated: CSVEAGSSYEQYF.

At least ten counts were recorded for this clonotype. The V and J genes are TRBV20-1 and TRBJ2-3, with TRBD2 identical over 9 bases. V dropped 1 base and J dropped 3; count of bases not matched to a gene: 8. The length of the CDR3 is 16 residues. Germline loops: CDR1 DFQATT, CDR2 SNEGSKA (reference sequence). The CDR3 reads CSARVQGGRATDTQYF. DNA for the CDR3: TGCAGTGCTAGAGTCCAAGGCGGGAGGGCGACAGATACGCAGTATTTT.

The CDR3 sequence is CASSTIWDIQETQYF. In nucleotides, the CDR3 is TGTGCCAGCAGTACGATTTGGGACATACAAGAGACCCAGTACTTC. This chain joins TRBV25-1 and TRBJ2-5; TRBD1 might be the D (6 bases). CDR3 length: 15 amino acids. Trimming stripped 5 bases from V and 2 bases from J, with 15 bases between. Looked up from germline, CDR1 is MGHDK and CDR2 is SYGVNS. The whole variable domain, remainder taken from reference TRBV25-1 and TRBJ2-5, is EADIYQTPRYLVIGTGKKITLECSQTMGHDKMYWYQQDPGMELHLIHYSYGVNSTEKGDLSSESTVSRIRTEHFPLTLESARPSHTSQYLCASSTIWDIQETQYFGPGTRLLVL.

This clonotype was seen a handful of times. V is TRBV20-1 and J is TRBJ2-4; maybe TRBD2 (5 bases). V shed 0 bases and J shed 8 bases, with 14 bases lying between them. The germline gives CDR1 DFQATT, CDR2 SNEGSKA (reference sequence). The CDR3 is made up of 14 amino acids. Written as DNA, the CDR3 is TGCAGTGCTAGAGAGCCGGCCCTGGAGGACATTCAGTACTTC. Its translation is CSAREPALEDIQYF.

The chain carries TRBV2 and TRBJ2-2, with a tentative D call TRBD2 (5 bases). The CDR3 consists of 14 residues. Trimming took 3 bases from V and 2 from J, leaving 7 bases between them. Looked up from germline, CDR1 is SNHLY and CDR2 is FYNNEI. CDR3 loop: CASSDDYNTGELFF. CDR3 bases: TGTGCCAGCAGTGACGACTATAACACCGGGGAGCTGTTTTTT.

The chain is built from TRBV29-1 and TRBJ2-1; possible D gene TRBD1, 6 bases. CDR1 and CDR2 from the germline V gene are SQVTM and ANQGSEA. There are 15 residues in the CDR3. V lost 5 bases and J lost 2, with 16 bases in between. The CDR3 sequence is CSVFRWGQTYNEQFF. The CDR3 bases are TGCAGCGTTTTCAGGTGGGGGCAGACCTACAATGAGCAGTTCTTC.

V usage is TRBV7-2 and J usage is TRBJ2-2; 9 positions agree with TRBD2. This CDR3 has 16 residues. Germline-derived CDR1 and CDR2 are SGHTA and FQGNSA. V was clipped by 1 base and J by 1 base; unmatched bases: 1. CDR3 residues: CASSLGTSENTGELFF. Here the CDR3 DNA reads TGTGCCAGCAGCTTAGGGACTAGCGAGAACACCGGGGAGCTGTTTTTT.

This chain connects TRBV6-2 or TRBV6-3 to TRBJ2-2; D is undetermined. The CDR3 contains 17 residues. The V gene lost 5 bases and the J gene lost 0 bases, with 16 bases spanning the gap. Germline V gene lookup returns CDR1 MNHEY and CDR2 SVGEGT. CDR3 sequence: CASSKRRVATNTGELFF. Written as DNA, the CDR3 is TGTGCCAGCAGTAAACGTCGGGTAGCCACGAACACCGGGGAGCTGTTTTTT.

This chain connects TRBV28 to TRBJ2-7, with D unclear. This CDR3 contains 13 residues. V was trimmed by 6 bases and J by 4 bases, leaving 13 bases between them. Germline assignment: CDR1 MDHEN and CDR2 SYDVKM. CDR3 nucleotides: TGTGCCAGCAGACACGGACGGAGTTACGAGCAGTACTTC. It codes for CASRHGRSYEQYF.

The CDR3 sequence: CASSRVASPQFF. CDR3 DNA: TGTGCCAGCAGCCGGGTCGCGTCTCCGCAGTTCTTC. The genes are TRBV12-3 or TRBV12-4 and TRBJ2-1; D ambiguous. The CDR3 is made up of 12 amino acids. The V and J ends lost 6 bases and 12 bases respectively, with 15 bases between them.

This clonotype has more than one count but fewer than ten. The V gene is TRBV20-1, the J gene TRBJ2-2; 9 nucleotides align to TRBD2. V shed 2 bases, J shed 8 bases, and the junction held 12 bases outside the gene matches. The CDR3 extends over 16 amino acids. Germline V gives CDR1 DFQATT, CDR2 SNEGSKA (reference sequence). The CDR3 here is CSARTREGRRSGELFF. In DNA, the CDR3 is TGCAGTGCTAGAACGCGGGAGGGCCGTAGGTCTGGGGAGCTGTTTTTT.

The gene calls are TRBV7-9 and TRBJ1-4; 8 positions agree with TRBD1. The germline V gene encodes CDR1 SEHNR and CDR2 FQNEAQ (reference sequence). The CDR3 has 15 residues. With V trimmed by 5 bases and J by 6 bases, 8 bases remained unmatched. The DNA of the CDR3 is TGTGCCAGCAGCGTACGACAGGGGCCGGATGAAAAACTGTTTTTT. This translates into CASSVRQGPDEKLFF.

This clonotype was found a few times. The rearrangement links TRBV7-9 to TRBJ2-1, with D tentatively TRBD2 (5 bases). Germline V gene lookup returns CDR1 SEHNR and CDR2 FQNEAQ (reference sequence). V lost 5 bases and J 8 bases, leaving 19 bases between the germline ends. The CDR3 spans 15 residues. DNA of the CDR3: TGTGCCAGCAGCCTAAACGGACTGGGCCTCGATGAGCAGTTCTTC. Amino acids: CASSLNGLGLDEQFF.

This clonotype has only a few counts. The V gene is TRBV4-3, the J gene TRBJ1-4; D is ambiguous. Deletions cut 4 bases from V and 7 bases from J, with 10 bases between. The CDR3 spans 13 residues. Germline CDR1 and CDR2: LGHNA and YSLEER. The CDR3 loop reads CASSRERSEKLFF. The CDR3 nucleotides read TGCGCCAGCAGCCGGGAGCGGAGTGAAAAACTGTTTTTT.

This clonotype was found once. At one boundary the junction diverges from the germline segment, which might be a read error. This chain joins TRBV18 and TRBJ2-3, with D perhaps matching TRBD2 (5 bases). Germline V CDR1 and CDR2: KGHSH, LQKENI. The CDR3 contains 16 residues. The CDR3 nucleotides read TGTGCCAGCTCACCACGAGGGCGGCACAGCACAGATGCGCAGTATTTT. Its protein is CASSPRGRHSTDAQYF.